This is a list of T cell receptor beta chains from one sample in a study of CD8+CD57+ T cells in acquired aplastic anemia. TCRdb itself ran the reads through MiXCR, one entry per CDR3 protein. Of about 180,000 distinct CDR3 sequences in the sample, around 50% are singletons; the top ten hold 10% to 15%. The material sequenced was sorted CD4+, CD8+, or CD8+CD57+ T cells (not recorded which) from PBMCs. The source is a human donor with aplastic anemia. CDR3s include the opening cysteine and the closing phenylalanine or tryptophan. The D gene is left open where the match is weak. Some rows mark clone size as missing; the rest say once, few, many or name a class of expanded clone.

D gene,clone size,V gene,J gene,CDR3 DNA,CDR3 protein
NA,many,TRBV7-9,TRBJ1-3,TGTGCCAGCACACCACAGGCCCTCTCTGGAAACACCATATATTTT,CASTPQALSGNTIYF
TRBD1,few,TRBV7-7,TRBJ1-3,TGTGCTAGCCGACAGGGTACTGGAAGCACCATATATTTT,CASRQGTGSTIYF
NA,NA,TRBV6-1,TRBJ2-7,TGTGCCAGCAGTGAATGGGGGGCTTCCCCCTACGAGCAGTACTTC,CASSEWGASPYEQYF
TRBD1,many,TRBV7-2,TRBJ1-1,TGTGCCAGCAGCTTACAGGGGGTAGGCACTGAAGCTTTCTTT,CASSLQGVGTEAFF
TRBD2,NA,TRBV12-3/TRBV12-4,TRBJ2-1,TGTGCCAGCAGTAAAGGGACTAGCGGGGGTAATGAGCAGTTCTTC,CASSKGTSGGNEQFF
TRBD1,NA,TRBV7-2,TRBJ2-5,TGTGCCAGCAGCTTATGGGACAGGGTATTAGAGACCCAGTACTTC,CASSLWDRVLETQYF
TRBD1,NA,TRBV20-1,TRBJ2-7,TGCGGTGCTAGAGGCCCGACAGGGAACTACGAGCAGTACTTC,CGARGPTGNYEQYF
TRBD1,many,TRBV5-6,TRBJ2-3,TGTGCCAGCAGCGACACCCCCAGGGGGATCCGCACAGATACGCAGTATTTT,CASSDTPRGIRTDTQYF
NA,few,TRBV25-1,TRBJ1-6,TGTGCCAGCAGTGAATACCGGGATAATTCACCCCTCCACTTT,CASSEYRDNSPLHF
NA,many,TRBV10-3,TRBJ1-5,TGTGCCTGTAACCAAGGGAGCAGTTATAGCAATCAGCCCCAGCATTTT,CACNQGSSYSNQPQHF
NA,NA,TRBV7-6,TRBJ2-7,TGTGCCAGCAGCGCCCCTGGGGACGAGCAGTACTTC,CASSAPGDEQYF
NA,many,TRBV7-9,TRBJ2-1,TGTGCCAGCAGCTTAATCGGGGAGAGCTCCTACAATGAGCAGTTCTTC,CASSLIGESSYNEQFF
NA,few,TRBV19,TRBJ2-2,TGTGCCAGTAGTATAGGGGAGCTGTTTTTT,CASSIGELFF
NA,NA,TRBV19,TRBJ2-2,TGTGCCAGTAGTCATCAGGGTCGGGAGCTGTTTTTT,CASSHQGRELFF
NA,few,TRBV10-3,TRBJ2-5,TGTGCCATCAGTGAGTCACAGGAGACCCAGTACTTC,CAISESQETQYF
TRBD1,few,TRBV5-6,TRBJ1-2,TGTGCCAGCAGCTTGGCCGGACAGGGCTATGGCTGCACCTTC,CASSLAGQGYGCTF
NA,many,TRBV19,TRBJ1-6,TGTGCCAGTAGCGGGACGGACTCTAATTCACCCCTCCACTTT,CASSGTDSNSPLHF
NA,many,TRBV20-1,TRBJ1-2,TGCAGTGCTAGTGGCCAGAACTATGGCTACACCTTC,CSASGQNYGYTF
NA,NA,TRBV7-9,TRBJ2-3,TGTGCCAGCAGCCGGGACCCCCTGGATACGCAGTATTTT,CASSRDPLDTQYF
NA,NA,TRBV29-1,TRBJ1-3,TGCAGCGTATCAGATGGCTCTGGAAACACCATATATTTT,CSVSDGSGNTIYF
TRBD2,many,TRBV10-3,TRBJ2-1,TGTGCCATCAGTATAGCGGGGGGGCAGGAGTTCTTC,CAISIAGGQEFF
TRBD1,few,TRBV7-3,TRBJ2-7,TGTGCCAGCATAGGACAGGGGAAATACGAGCAGTACTTC,CASIGQGKYEQYF
NA,many,TRBV5-1,TRBJ2-3,TGCGCCAGCAGCCGCCCGGGGGTCGCAGATACGCAGTATTTT,CASSRPGVADTQYF
NA,NA,TRBV10-2,TRBJ1-1,TGCGCCGGCACCACAGGGTTTTTTGGCACTGAAGCTTTCTTT,CAGTTGFFGTEAFF
TRBD2,many,TRBV4-2,TRBJ2-1,TGTGCCAGCAGCCTTACCCTCGGGACTAGCACCTCCAATGAGCAGTTCTTC,CASSLTLGTSTSNEQFF
NA,many,TRBV7-2,TRBJ1-1,TGTGCCAGCAGTACGGACATAATGAACACTGAAGCTTTCTTT,CASSTDIMNTEAFF
TRBD2,many,TRBV3-1,TRBJ2-3,TGTGCCAGCAGCCAGGGACTAGCGGGGACAGATACGCAGTATTTT,CASSQGLAGTDTQYF
TRBD1,many,TRBV20-1,TRBJ1-2,TGCAGTGCCCGGGACAGCACTAACTATGGCTACACCTTC,CSARDSTNYGYTF
NA,NA,TRBV2,TRBJ1-1,TGTGCCAGCAGAATTTACACTGAAGCTTTCTTT,CASRIYTEAFF
TRBD1,NA,TRBV20-1,TRBJ2-7,TGCAGTGCTAGAAAAGTACAGGGGGCAGACGAGCAGTACTTC,CSARKVQGADEQYF
NA,many,TRBV7-3,TRBJ2-3,TGTGCCAGCAGCCCCAGTGCGACATCCACGCAGTATTTT,CASSPSATSTQYF
TRBD1,many,TRBV12-3/TRBV12-4,TRBJ2-7,TGTGCCAGCAGTTTGGACAGGGTTTCCTACGAGCAGTACTTC,CASSLDRVSYEQYF
TRBD1,NA,TRBV3-1,TRBJ1-2,TGTGCCAGCAGCCAGGCACACGGGACAGATTATGGCTACACCTTC,CASSQAHGTDYGYTF
TRBD1,many,TRBV20-1,TRBJ1-6,TGCAGTGCTAGAGTCAGGGGGCGCGAGTCCCTCCACTTT,CSARVRGRESLHF
NA,few,TRBV15,TRBJ2-2,TGTGCCACCAGCAGGAACACCGGGGAGCTGTTTTTT,CATSRNTGELFF
NA,once,TRBV20-1,TRBJ2-7,TGCAGTGCCCCCCGGGTAGGGGGCTACGAGCAGTACTTC,CSAPRVGGYEQYF
NA,many,TRBV9,TRBJ2-1,TGTGCCAGCAGCTTAGACCCTTACAATGAGCAGTTCTTC,CASSLDPYNEQFF
NA,NA,TRBV11-2,TRBJ2-3,TGTGCCAGCAGCCCGGACGGGCAGAGCACAGATACGCAGTATTTT,CASSPDGQSTDTQYF